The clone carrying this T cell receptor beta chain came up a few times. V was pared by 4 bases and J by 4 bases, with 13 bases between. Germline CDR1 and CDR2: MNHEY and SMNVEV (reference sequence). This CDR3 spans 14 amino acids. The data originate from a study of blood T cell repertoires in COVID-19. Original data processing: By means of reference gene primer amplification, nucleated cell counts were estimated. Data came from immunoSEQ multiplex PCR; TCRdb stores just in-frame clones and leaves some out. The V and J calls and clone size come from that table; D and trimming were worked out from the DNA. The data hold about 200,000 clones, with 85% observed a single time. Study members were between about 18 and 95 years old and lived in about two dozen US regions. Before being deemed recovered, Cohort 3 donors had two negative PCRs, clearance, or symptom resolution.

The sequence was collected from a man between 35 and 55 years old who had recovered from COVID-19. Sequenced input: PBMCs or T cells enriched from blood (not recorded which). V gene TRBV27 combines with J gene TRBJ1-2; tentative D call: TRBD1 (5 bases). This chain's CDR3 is CASSSTRARYGYTF. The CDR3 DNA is TGTGCCAGCAGTTCCACCAGGGCGCGCTATGGCTACACCTTC.